These 17 T cell receptor beta chains originate from one sample sequenced in a study of blood T cells in healthy people across ages. A second PCR of 7 to 11 cycles used a sample-barcoded 5' primer and a J-beta primer mix. Via MiXCR, TCRdb re-called the 5' RACE reads, giving one row per CDR3 protein. The sample lists about 1.6 million distinct CDR3 sequences, about 31% occurring once. Sequences were obtained from blood. These receptors came from a woman in her thirties in good health.

The chain has TRBV20-1 and TRBJ1-1, with a tentative D call TRBD1 (6 bases). The V and J ends lost 2 bases and 11 bases respectively, with 15 bases between them. Looked up from germline, CDR1 is DFQATT and CDR2 is SNEGSKA (reference sequence). This CDR3 is built from 12 residues. Written as DNA, the CDR3 is TGCAGTGCTAGAAAACAGGGTTTGGAGGCTTTCTTT. Residues: CSARKQGLEAFF.

V and J are TRBV4-1 and TRBJ2-3, with 16 bases matching TRBD2. Germline V gene lookup returns CDR1 MGHRA and CDR2 YSYEKL. This CDR3 has 16 residues. J lost 6 bases, V lost 10 bases, and 10 bases had no gene match. This CDR3 reads CATLRTGLAGGDTQYF. CDR3 in DNA: TGCGCCACCCTCCGGACGGGACTAGCGGGAGGGGATACGCAGTATTTT.

In this sample, this clonotype turned up a few times. The chain carries TRBV24-1 and TRBJ1-2; 11 bases are shared with TRBD1. Germline CDR1 is KGHDR and CDR2 is SFDVKD. The ends lost 7 bases at V and 4 bases at J; junction bases unmatched: 4. The CDR3 consists of 14 residues. The chain's CDR3 is CATRDRGLIYGYTF. The CDR3 coding sequence is TGTGCCACCAGGGACAGGGGGCTAATCTATGGCTACACCTTC.

This clonotype was detected a few times. The CDR3 region has the DNA TGTGCCACCAGCAGAGATCTGGGCACCTACGAGCAGTACTTC. Amino acid sequence: CATSRDLGTYEQYF. The chain joins TRBV15 to TRBJ2-7; D gene ambiguous. The CDR3 is 14 residues long. Trimming took 0 bases from V and 2 from J, leaving 8 bases between them. Germline CDR1 reads LNHNV; CDR2 reads YYDKDF (reference sequence).

Many counts were recorded for this clonotype. The rearrangement uses TRBV20-1 and TRBJ2-3, with 11 bases matching TRBD2. This CDR3 is 16 amino acids long. V lost 6 bases and J lost 0; bases outside the gene matches: 8. Germline-derived CDR1 and CDR2 are DFQATT and SNEGSKA (reference sequence). The CDR3 protein is CSATPGLAASTDTQYF. Here the CDR3 DNA reads TGCAGTGCCACTCCGGGACTAGCGGCTAGCACAGATACGCAGTATTTT.

This clonotype was observed at least ten times. The chain recombines TRBV20-1 with TRBJ2-1, with 8 nucleotides matching TRBD2. Unmatched junction bases numbered 10, after V lost 0 bases and J lost 3 bases. This CDR3 has 17 amino acids. Per the germline V gene, CDR1 is DFQATT and CDR2 is SNEGSKA (reference sequence). The CDR3 region is CSARDPPAGVLYNEQFF. For the CDR3, the DNA is TGCAGTGCTAGAGATCCCCCAGCGGGGGTCCTCTACAATGAGCAGTTCTTC.

The chain joins TRBV9 to TRBJ2-7; maybe TRBD2 (5 bases). TRBJ2-5 explains the end of the DNA better; the J call may be wrong. CDR1 and CDR2 from the germline V gene are SGDLS and YYNGEE. The CDR3 contains 16 residues. The CDR3 nucleotides read TGTGCCAGCAGCCCTTCGGACGGGGATGCCGGGAAGACCCAGTACTTC. The encoded protein is CASSPSDGDAGKTQYF.

V and J are TRBV20-1 and TRBJ2-5; possible D gene TRBD1, 6 bases. The DNA matches TRBJ2-7 better at its end, which makes the J call doubtful. The CDR3 sequence is 15 residues long. Germline loops: CDR1 DFQATT, CDR2 SNEGSKA (reference sequence). CDR3 region: CSARLGTHHSYEQYF. The CDR3 DNA reads as TGCAGTGCTAGGTTGGGGACACACCATTCCTACGAGCAGTACTTC.

This clonotype was seen a handful of times. The rearrangement links TRBV4-1 to TRBJ2-5; D perhaps matches TRBD2 (6 bases). V shed 0 bases and J shed 1 base, with 15 bases lying between them. Looked up from germline, CDR1 is MGHRA and CDR2 is YSYEKL. The CDR3 runs 17 residues. For the CDR3, the DNA is TGCGCCAGCAGCCAAGATCCCCCTCCTAGCGTCCAAGAGACCCAGTACTTC. Protein sequence: CASSQDPPPSVQETQYF.

Points on this clonotype: Being one base from a much bigger clone, this may be a read error. The J gene is TRBJ1-1, the V gene TRBV21-1. TRBV21-1 is shown as a pseudogene. The CDR3 runs to 17 residues. DNA for the CDR3: TGTGCCAGCAGCACCAGAGAGAGGTCCGGCATGCACACTGAAGCTTTCTTT. It codes for CASSTRERSGMHTEAFF.

The gene calls are TRBV12-5 and TRBJ2-7, with unresolved D. Looked up from germline, CDR1 is LGHNT and CDR2 is FRNRAP. V was shortened by 3 bases and J by 2 bases, with 11 bases between the two germline ends. This CDR3 has 14 residues. CDR3 in amino acids: CASGFGRAPYEQYF. The CDR3 DNA reads TGTGCTAGTGGTTTCGGTCGGGCTCCCTACGAGCAGTACTTC.

In this sample, this clonotype turned up a few times. The gene calls are TRBV5-1 and TRBJ2-1, with TRBD1 matching over 8 bases. Trimming cost V 6 bases and J 7 bases; bases outside gene matches: 12. The CDR3 is made up of 15 amino acids. Germline V gives CDR1 SGHRS, CDR2 YFSETQ. The CDR3 DNA reads TGCGCCAGCACCCTTGACAGGGGTCGGGTAAATGAGCAGTTCTTC. Its protein is CASTLDRGRVNEQFF.

V usage is TRBV20-1 and J usage is TRBJ2-1; 7 nucleotides line up with TRBD2. The V gene's germline CDR1 is DFQATT and CDR2 SNEGSKA (reference sequence). V lost 3 bases, J lost 0 bases, and 5 bases stayed unmatched. The length of the CDR3 is 15 residues. CDR3 residues: CSARALADSYNEQFF. The CDR3 region has the DNA TGCAGTGCTAGGGCCCTAGCGGACTCCTACAATGAGCAGTTCTTC.

This clonotype was seen more than once but under ten times. The V gene is TRBV4-1, the J gene TRBJ2-2; a possible D gene is TRBD1 (6 bases). The CDR3 totals 16 residues. Germline V gene lookup returns CDR1 MGHRA and CDR2 YSYEKL. V lost 3 bases to trimming and J lost 4 bases, with 15 bases between them. CDR3 in amino acids: CASSQGLGGTTGELFF. DNA of the CDR3: TGCGCCAGCAGCCAGGGCCTAGGGGGTACCACCGGGGAGCTGTTTTTT.

This chain uses TRBV6-4 with TRBJ2-5; the D gene is possibly TRBD2 (6 bases). The CDR3 has 12 residues. V was pared by 8 bases and J by 9 bases, with 16 bases between. CDR1 and CDR2 from the germline V gene are MRHNA and SNTAGT. The CDR3 coding sequence is TGTGCCAGCCGAACCATAGGGGAGGCCCAGTACTTC. This translates into CASRTIGEAQYF.

This clonotype was detected only a few times. The rearrangement uses TRBV27 and TRBJ2-7, with TRBD2 matching 11 bases. Germline V lookup: CDR1 MNHEY, CDR2 SMNVEV (reference sequence). The V segment lost 6 bases and the J segment 2 bases; nucleotides outside the gene matches: 6. CDR3 size: 15 residues. CDR3 amino acids: CASSTLAGGTYEQYF. The CDR3 DNA is TGTGCCAGCAGCACCCTAGCGGGAGGAACCTACGAGCAGTACTTC.

This clonotype was seen a handful of times. The J gene is TRBJ2-3, the V gene TRBV14; D may be TRBD1 or TRBD2 (6 bases each). Germline CDR1 SGHDN, CDR2 FVKESK. The length of the CDR3 is 14 residues. Trimming took 4 bases from V and 7 from J, leaving 15 bases between them. CDR3 sequence (DNA): TGTGCCAGCAGCCTCCTAGGGGGGCTAAATACGCAGTATTTT. Protein sequence: CASSLLGGLNTQYF. The whole variable domain, remainder taken from reference TRBV14 and TRBJ2-3, is EAGVTQFPSHSVIEKGQTVTLRCDPISGHDNLYWYRRVMGKEIKFLLHFVKESKQDESGMPNNRFLAERTGGTYSTLKVQPAELEDSGVYFCASSLLGGLNTQYFGPGTRLTVL.